One sample yielded the 22 T cell receptor beta chains listed below, sequenced in a study of cytomegalovirus exposure and HLA in healthy donors (dated by TCRdb to between 2016 and 2019). The method behind the library was the immunoSEQ multiplex PCR assay. For the multiplex PCR, a mixture combining 60 forward primers for TCR Vbeta segments and 13 reverse primers for TCR Jbeta segments was used. TCRdb holds this immuneACCESS table with in-frame rearrangements only. Some clones are missing; in checked studies, unresolved V genes explain under half, and the rest has no known cause. This sample is represented by approximately 88,000 clones; around 80% of them were singletons. In total, the top ten clones hold approximately 5% of the sample. Sequencing was done on a sample of PBMCs. The receptors were gathered from a man aged 25 to 40 in good health and CMV-seropositive.

The V call is TRBV7-3, the J call TRBJ2-2; 7 bases agree with TRBD2. The CDR3 is 17 amino acids. The junction had 14 bases not matched to a gene; V was cut back by 5 bases and J by 5 bases. The germline gives CDR1 SGHTA, CDR2 FQGTGA. The CDR3 region is CASSPERGGYITGELFF. The CDR3 DNA follows: TGTGCCAGCAGCCCTGAGCGGGGCGGTTATATTACCGGGGAGCTGTTTTTT. The variable domain in full, with the rest retrieved from reference TRBV7-3 and TRBJ2-2, is GAGVSQTPSNKVTEKGKYVELRCDPISGHTALYWYRQSLGQGPEFLIYFQGTGAADDSGLPNDRFFAVRPEGSVSTLKIQRTERGDSAVYLCASSPERGGYITGELFFGEGSRLTVL.

In its sample, this clone was seen a few times. V usage is TRBV15 and J usage is TRBJ2-3; D unresolved. Germline CDR1 is LNHNV and CDR2 is YYDKDF (reference sequence). The CDR3 extends over 13 amino acids. Between the trimmed V and J ends, which lost 1 base and 2 bases, there was a span of 4 bases. CDR3 sequence reads: CATSRAITDTQYF. DNA of the CDR3: TGTGCCACCAGCAGAGCCATCACAGATACGCAGTATTTT. The full variable domain, with the rest looked up from reference TRBV15 and TRBJ2-3, is DAMVIQNPRYQVTQFGKPVTLSCSQTLNHNVMYWYQQKSSQAPKLLFHYYDKDFNNEADTPDNFQSRRPNTSFCFLDIRSPGLGDTAMYLCATSRAITDTQYFGPGTRLTVL.

The J gene is TRBJ1-1, the V gene TRBV5-4, with 8 nucleotides matching TRBD1. CDR3 size: 15 residues. Looked up from germline, CDR1 is SGHNT and CDR2 is YYREEE (reference sequence). V trimming: 4 bases; J trimming: 1 base; junction bases outside the gene matches: 6. The CDR3 sequence is CASSPGQGQNTEAFF. The CDR3 DNA reads TGTGCCAGCAGCCCCGGACAGGGACAGAACACTGAAGCTTTCTTT.

The V call is TRBV11-2, the J call TRBJ2-2; a weak D match, TRBD2 (6 bases). Germline V CDR1 and CDR2: SGHAT, FQNNGV. Trimming shortened V by 1 base and J by 7 bases, and 7 bases separated the two germline ends. The CDR3 loop spans 13 amino acids. The CDR3 DNA sequence: TGTGCCAGCAGCTTAGGGGGAGGCGGGGAGCTGTTTTTT. The encoded protein is CASSLGGGGELFF.

V and J are TRBV7-3 and TRBJ1-1; 8 bases line up with TRBD1. CDR3 length: 14 residues. With V trimmed by 5 bases and J by 3 bases, 5 bases remained unmatched. The germline V gene encodes CDR1 SGHTA and CDR2 FQGTGA. The chain's CDR3 is CASSPGQGHTEAFF. Written as DNA, the CDR3 is TGTGCCAGCAGCCCAGGACAGGGCCACACTGAAGCTTTCTTT. The full variable domain, rest sourced from reference TRBV7-3 and TRBJ1-1, is GAGVSQTPSNKVTEKGKYVELRCDPISGHTALYWYRQSLGQGPEFLIYFQGTGAADDSGLPNDRFFAVRPEGSVSTLKIQRTERGDSAVYLCASSPGQGHTEAFFGQGTRLTVV.

This clone was observed a handful of times. The genes are TRBV5-1 and TRBJ1-2, with D possibly matching TRBD1 (5 bases). Germline V gives CDR1 SGHRS, CDR2 YFSETQ. Trimming took off 4 bases at V and 2 bases at J, with 15 bases between the two ends. The CDR3 has 15 residues. CDR3 sequence reads: CASSPSRGGNYGYTF. As DNA, the CDR3 is TGCGCCAGCAGCCCCTCGCGGGGCGGGAACTATGGCTACACCTTC. The whole variable domain, remainder taken from reference TRBV5-1 and TRBJ1-2, is KAGVTQTPRYLIKTRGQQVTLSCSPISGHRSVSWYQQTPGQGLQFLFEYFSETQRNKGNFPGRFSGRQFSNSRSEMNVSTLELGDSALYLCASSPSRGGNYGYTFGSGTRLTVV.

This clone was picked up a small number of times. The chain couples TRBV29-1 to TRBJ2-6, with 10 bases fitting TRBD2. Germline V gene data show CDR1 as SQVTM and CDR2 as ANQGSEA. Germline trimming cut 5 bases from V and 1 base from J; bases unmatched to any gene: 5. The CDR3 is made up of 16 amino acids. Written as DNA, the CDR3 is TGCAGCGTTTGGTTAGCGGGGGGATCTGGGGCCAACGTCCTGACTTTC. It is translated as CSVWLAGGSGANVLTF.

The CDR3 is CASRATGRITEAFF. In nucleotides, the CDR3 is TGCGCCAGCAGGGCGACAGGGAGAATTACTGAAGCTTTCTTT. V is TRBV4-1 and J is TRBJ1-1; TRBD1 aligns across 7 bases. The CDR3 length is 14 residues. V dropped 6 bases and J dropped 5; count of bases not matched to a gene: 9. Germline-derived CDR1 and CDR2 are MGHRA and YSYEKL.

The genes are TRBV15 and TRBJ2-7; D is perhaps TRBD1 (6 bases). There are 16 residues in the CDR3. CDR1 is LNHNV and CDR2 is YYDKDF in the germline V gene (reference sequence). The V end lost 0 bases, the J end lost 3 bases, and 15 bases lay between the germline ends. DNA of the CDR3: TGTGCCACCAGCAGAGAGGGGGCAGGGGCGAGCTACGAGCAGTACTTC. Translating it yields CATSREGAGASYEQYF.

The V call is TRBV6-6, the J call TRBJ2-7, with TRBD1 matching 7 bases. The germline V gene has CDR1 MNHNY and CDR2 SVGAGI (reference sequence). The CDR3 has 15 amino acids. The junction had 9 bases not matched to a gene; V was cut back by 4 bases and J by 3 bases. Here the CDR3 reads CASSFPGQFVYEQYF. The CDR3, as DNA: TGTGCCAGCAGTTTCCCGGGACAGTTTGTCTACGAGCAGTACTTC.

About this clone itself: This sample includes further DNA sequences coding for the same CDR3. V and J are TRBV19 and TRBJ1-1, with D possibly matching TRBD1 (6 bases). V lost 5 bases to trimming and J lost 5 bases, with 15 bases between them. The CDR3 spans 14 residues. Per germline, CDR1 LNHDA and CDR2 SQIVND (reference sequence). CDR3 amino acids: CASSVLQGGTEAFF. The CDR3 DNA sequence: TGTGCCAGTAGTGTCCTACAGGGAGGGACTGAAGCTTTCTTT.

The CDR3 is CSVRVSYGYTF. CDR3 in DNA: TGCAGCGTTCGGGTCTCCTATGGCTACACCTTC. The chain combines TRBV29-1 with TRBJ1-2; D gene uncertain. Germline V gene data show CDR1 as SQVTM and CDR2 as ANQGSEA. This CDR3 is built from 11 residues. V shed 5 bases and J shed 4 bases, with 8 bases lying between them. Supplemented by reference TRBV29-1 and TRBJ1-2, the full variable domain reads SAVISQKPSRDICQRGTSLTIQCQVDSQVTMMFWYRQQPGQSLTLIATANQGSEATYESGFVIDKFPISRPNLTFSTLTVSNMSPEDSSIYLCSVRVSYGYTFGSGTRLTVV.

The chain joins TRBV29-1 to TRBJ2-5, with a weak D call TRBD1 (5 bases). The CDR3 sequence is 15 residues long. Trimming cost V 3 bases and J 5 bases, with 19 bases left between them. Germline V gives CDR1 SQVTM, CDR2 ANQGSEA. The CDR3 spells CSVDKGRVREETQYF. DNA of the CDR3: TGCAGCGTTGATAAAGGCAGGGTGCGAGAGGAGACCCAGTACTTC.

This clone was counted only a few times. V and J are TRBV5-1 and TRBJ2-3; the match to TRBD2 covers 9 bases. The V and J ends lost 2 bases and 6 bases, in that order; junction bases with no gene match: 7. The length of the CDR3 is 15 residues. Germline V lookup: CDR1 SGHRS, CDR2 YFSETQ. CDR3 residues: CASSFQAGGADTQYF. CDR3 bases: TGCGCCAGCAGCTTCCAAGCGGGGGGAGCGGATACGCAGTATTTT.

Only one count was recorded for this clone. The chain couples TRBV4-1 to TRBJ2-7, with D unclear. Per the germline V gene, CDR1 is MGHRA and CDR2 is YSYEKL. CDR3 size: 13 residues. V lost 2 bases and J lost 5, with 10 bases in between. Here the CDR3 DNA reads TGCGCCAGCAGCCAACCCGAGTCTGACGAGCAGTACTTC. It yields the protein CASSQPESDEQYF.

This clone appeared a single time. This chain links TRBV29-1 with TRBJ2-2, with D unclear. CDR3 length: 13 residues. Trimming shortened V by 4 bases and J by 5 bases, and 11 bases separated the two germline ends. CDR1 is SQVTM, CDR2 ANQGSEA, per germline. DNA of the CDR3: TGCAGCGTTGTGGCTAGTTCAACCGGGGAGCTGTTTTTT. It encodes CSVVASSTGELFF.

This clone occurred a few times. V and J are TRBV7-3 and TRBJ1-5; perhaps TRBD1 as D (5 bases). The germline V and J ends were trimmed by 0 bases and 6 bases, with 12 bases remaining between them. Looked up from germline, CDR1 is SGHTA and CDR2 is FQGTGA. The CDR3 runs 15 residues. The CDR3 here is CASSLTHLGGQPQHF. Here the CDR3 DNA reads TGTGCCAGCAGCTTAACCCACCTCGGGGGTCAGCCCCAGCATTTT.

The chain recombines TRBV6-5 with TRBJ1-2; 7 bases align to TRBD1. Germline lookup yields CDR1 MNHEY and CDR2 SVGAGI. CDR3 size: 11 residues. V lost 8 bases and J lost 5; bases outside the gene matches: 2. This CDR3 is CASGQVYGYTF. Written as DNA, the CDR3 is TGTGCCAGCGGACAGGTTTATGGCTACACCTTC.

The J gene is TRBJ1-2, the V gene TRBV6-4; D ambiguous. Per germline, CDR1 MRHNA and CDR2 SNTAGT. This CDR3 comprises 13 residues. The V end was cut by 2 bases, the J end by 4 bases, with 8 bases between. The CDR3 here is CASSDREGYGYTF. The CDR3 bases are TGTGCCAGCAGTGACAGGGAGGGCTATGGCTACACCTTC.

This chain uses TRBV10-3 with TRBJ2-7; the D gene is possibly TRBD1 (6 bases). This CDR3 is 12 amino acids long. The germline CDR1 and CDR2 sequences are ENHRY and SYGVKD. V gave up 6 bases and J gave up 6 bases, with 12 bases separating them. The CDR3 DNA is TGTGCCATCAGCAACAGGGAATCCGAGCAGTACGTC. Residues: CAISNRESEQYV.

This chain joins TRBV6-5 and TRBJ1-3; D call uncertain. In germline, CDR1 is MNHEY, CDR2 SVGAGI. CDR3 length: 14 amino acids. V lost 7 bases, J lost 2 bases, and 12 bases lay in between. The CDR3: CASKESQAGNTIYF. CDR3 nucleotide sequence: TGTGCCAGCAAAGAATCGCAGGCTGGAAACACCATATATTTT.

V usage is TRBV28 and J usage is TRBJ2-7; the D gene is possibly TRBD2 (5 bases). Germline V gives CDR1 MDHEN, CDR2 SYDVKM. This CDR3 contains 15 residues. Trimming cost V 6 bases and J 4 bases, with 19 bases left between them. CDR3 bases: TGTGCCAGCAGCCCCTCGGACTCCATCCTTTACGAGCAGTACTTC. Translated, it gives CASSPSDSILYEQYF.